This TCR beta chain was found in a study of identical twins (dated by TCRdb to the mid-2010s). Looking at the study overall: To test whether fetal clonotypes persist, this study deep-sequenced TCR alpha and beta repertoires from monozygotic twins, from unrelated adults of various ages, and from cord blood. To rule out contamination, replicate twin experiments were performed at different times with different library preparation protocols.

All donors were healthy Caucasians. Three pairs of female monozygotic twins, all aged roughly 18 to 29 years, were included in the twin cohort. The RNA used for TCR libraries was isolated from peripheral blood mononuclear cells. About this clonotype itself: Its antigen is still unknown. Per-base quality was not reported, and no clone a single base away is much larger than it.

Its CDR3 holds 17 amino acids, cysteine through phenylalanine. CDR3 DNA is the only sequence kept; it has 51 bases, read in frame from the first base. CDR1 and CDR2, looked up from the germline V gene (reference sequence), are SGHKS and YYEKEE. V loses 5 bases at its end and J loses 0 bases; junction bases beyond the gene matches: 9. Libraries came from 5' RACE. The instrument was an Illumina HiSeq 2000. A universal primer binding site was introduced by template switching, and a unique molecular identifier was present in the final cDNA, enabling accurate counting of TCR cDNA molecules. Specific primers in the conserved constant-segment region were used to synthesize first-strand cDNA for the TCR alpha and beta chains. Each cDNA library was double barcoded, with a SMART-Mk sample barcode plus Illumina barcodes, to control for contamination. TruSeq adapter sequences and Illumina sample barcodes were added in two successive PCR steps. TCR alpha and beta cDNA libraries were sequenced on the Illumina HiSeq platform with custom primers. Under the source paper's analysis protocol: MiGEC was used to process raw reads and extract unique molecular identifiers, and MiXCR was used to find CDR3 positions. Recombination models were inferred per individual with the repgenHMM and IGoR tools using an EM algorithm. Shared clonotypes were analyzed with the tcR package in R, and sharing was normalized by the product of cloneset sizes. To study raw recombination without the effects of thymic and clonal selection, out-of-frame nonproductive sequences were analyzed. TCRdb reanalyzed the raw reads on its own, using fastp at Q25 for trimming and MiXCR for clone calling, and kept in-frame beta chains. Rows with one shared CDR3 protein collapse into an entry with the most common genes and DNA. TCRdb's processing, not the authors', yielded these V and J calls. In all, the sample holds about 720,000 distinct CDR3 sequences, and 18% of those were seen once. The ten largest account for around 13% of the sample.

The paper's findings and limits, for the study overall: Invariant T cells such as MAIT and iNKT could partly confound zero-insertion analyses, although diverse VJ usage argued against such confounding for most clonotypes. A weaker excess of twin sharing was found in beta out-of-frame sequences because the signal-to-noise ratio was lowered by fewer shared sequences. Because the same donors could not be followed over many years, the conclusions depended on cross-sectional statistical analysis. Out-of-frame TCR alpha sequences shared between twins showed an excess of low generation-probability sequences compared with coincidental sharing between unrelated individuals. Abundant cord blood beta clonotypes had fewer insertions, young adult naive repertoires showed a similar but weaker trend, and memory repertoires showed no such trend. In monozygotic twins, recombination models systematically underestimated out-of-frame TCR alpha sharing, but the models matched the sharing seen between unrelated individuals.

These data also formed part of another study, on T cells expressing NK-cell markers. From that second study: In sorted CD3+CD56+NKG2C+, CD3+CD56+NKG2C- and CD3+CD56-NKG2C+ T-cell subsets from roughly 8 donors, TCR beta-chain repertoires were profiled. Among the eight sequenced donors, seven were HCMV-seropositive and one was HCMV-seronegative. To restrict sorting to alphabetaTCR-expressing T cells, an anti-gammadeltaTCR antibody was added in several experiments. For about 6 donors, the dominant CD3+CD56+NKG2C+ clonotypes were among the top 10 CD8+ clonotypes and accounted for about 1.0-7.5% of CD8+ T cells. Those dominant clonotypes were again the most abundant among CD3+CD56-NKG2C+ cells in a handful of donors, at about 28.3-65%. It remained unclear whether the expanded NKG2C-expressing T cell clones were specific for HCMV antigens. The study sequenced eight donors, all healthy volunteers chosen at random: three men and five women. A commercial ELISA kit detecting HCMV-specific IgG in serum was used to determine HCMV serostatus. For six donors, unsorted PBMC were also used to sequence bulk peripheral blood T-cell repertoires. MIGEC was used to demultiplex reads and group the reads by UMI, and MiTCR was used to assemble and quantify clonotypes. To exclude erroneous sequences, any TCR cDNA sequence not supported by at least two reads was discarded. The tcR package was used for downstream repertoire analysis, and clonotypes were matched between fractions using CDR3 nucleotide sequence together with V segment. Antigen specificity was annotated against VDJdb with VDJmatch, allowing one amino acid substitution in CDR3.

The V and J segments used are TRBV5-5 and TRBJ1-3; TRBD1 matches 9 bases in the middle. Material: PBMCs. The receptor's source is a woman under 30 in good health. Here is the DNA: TGTGCCAGCAGGCCACCGGGACAGGGAGTCTCTGGAAACACCATATATTTT. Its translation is CASRPPGQGVSGNTIYF.